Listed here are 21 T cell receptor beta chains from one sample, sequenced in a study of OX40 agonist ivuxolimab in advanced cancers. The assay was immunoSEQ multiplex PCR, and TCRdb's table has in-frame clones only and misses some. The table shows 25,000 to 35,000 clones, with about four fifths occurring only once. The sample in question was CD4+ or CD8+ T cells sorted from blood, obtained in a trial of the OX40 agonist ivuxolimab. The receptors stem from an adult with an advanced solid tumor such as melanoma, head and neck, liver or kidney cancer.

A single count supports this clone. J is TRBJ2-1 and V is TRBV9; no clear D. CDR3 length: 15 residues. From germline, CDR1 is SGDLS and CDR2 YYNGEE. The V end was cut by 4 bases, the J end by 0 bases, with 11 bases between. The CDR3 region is CASSLTYVSYNEQFF. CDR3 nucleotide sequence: TGTGCCAGCAGCTTGACTTACGTCTCCTACAATGAGCAGTTCTTC.

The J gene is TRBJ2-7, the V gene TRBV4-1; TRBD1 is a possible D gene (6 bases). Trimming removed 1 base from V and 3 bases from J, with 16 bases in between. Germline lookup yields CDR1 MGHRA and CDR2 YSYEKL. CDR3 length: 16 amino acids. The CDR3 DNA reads TGCGCCAGCAGCCAAGCCCTGGGGGCGACCTTCTACGAGCAGTACTTC. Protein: CASSQALGATFYEQYF.

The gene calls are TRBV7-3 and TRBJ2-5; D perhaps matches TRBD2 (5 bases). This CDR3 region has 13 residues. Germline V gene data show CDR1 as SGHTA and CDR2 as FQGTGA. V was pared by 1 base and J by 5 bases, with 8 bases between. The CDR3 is CASSLNTGETQYF. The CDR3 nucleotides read TGTGCCAGCAGCTTAAATACGGGGGAGACCCAGTACTTC.

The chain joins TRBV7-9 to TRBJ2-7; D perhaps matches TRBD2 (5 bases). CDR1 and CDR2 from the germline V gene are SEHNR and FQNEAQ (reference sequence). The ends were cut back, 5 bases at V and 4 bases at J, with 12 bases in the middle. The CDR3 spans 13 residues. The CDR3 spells CASSEDGVYEQYF. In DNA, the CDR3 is TGTGCCAGCAGCGAGGACGGGGTGTACGAGCAGTACTTC.

CDR3: CASSPQGYGYNEQFF. In DNA, the CDR3 is TGTGCCAGCAGTCCACAGGGTTATGGATACAATGAGCAGTTCTTC. The genes are TRBV2 and TRBJ2-1, with D perhaps TRBD1 (6 bases). Germline CDR1 and CDR2: SNHLY and FYNNEI. V dropped 5 bases and J dropped 4 bases, with 15 bases sitting between them. The CDR3 is 15 residues long. The whole variable domain, remainder taken from reference TRBV2 and TRBJ2-1, is EPEVTQTPSHQVTQMGQEVILRCVPISNHLYFYWYRQILGQKVEFLVSFYNNEISEKSEIFDDQFSVERPDGSNFTLKIRSTKLEDSAMYFCASSPQGYGYNEQFFGPGTRLTVL.

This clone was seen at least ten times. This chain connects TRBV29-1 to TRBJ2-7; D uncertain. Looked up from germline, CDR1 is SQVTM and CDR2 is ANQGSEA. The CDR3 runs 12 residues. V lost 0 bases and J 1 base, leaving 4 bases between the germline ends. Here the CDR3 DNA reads TGCAGCGTTGAAGAGCGATCCTACGAGCAGTACTTC. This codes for CSVEERSYEQYF.

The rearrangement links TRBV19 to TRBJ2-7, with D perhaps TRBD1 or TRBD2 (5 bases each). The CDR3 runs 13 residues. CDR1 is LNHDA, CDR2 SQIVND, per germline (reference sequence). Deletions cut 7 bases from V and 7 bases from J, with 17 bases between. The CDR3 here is CASKGQGKREQYF. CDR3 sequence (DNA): TGTGCCAGTAAGGGGCAGGGTAAGCGGGAGCAGTACTTC.

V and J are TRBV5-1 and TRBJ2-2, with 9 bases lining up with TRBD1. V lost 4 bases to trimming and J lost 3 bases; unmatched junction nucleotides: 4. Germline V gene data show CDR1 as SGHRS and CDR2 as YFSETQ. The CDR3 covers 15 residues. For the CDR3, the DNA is TGCGCCAGCAGCCCGGGACAGGGCTACACCGGGGAGCTGTTTTTT. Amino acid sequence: CASSPGQGYTGELFF.

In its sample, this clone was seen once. CDR3 loop: CASSSRDRGRYEQYF. The CDR3 region has the DNA TGTGCCAGCAGTAGCCGGGACAGGGGGCGGTACGAGCAGTACTTC. The V and J genes are TRBV27 and TRBJ2-7, with 12 bases lining up with TRBD1. Unmatched junction bases numbered 6, after V lost 5 bases and J lost 4 bases. Germline V gene lookup returns CDR1 MNHEY and CDR2 SMNVEV (reference sequence). The CDR3 contains 15 residues.

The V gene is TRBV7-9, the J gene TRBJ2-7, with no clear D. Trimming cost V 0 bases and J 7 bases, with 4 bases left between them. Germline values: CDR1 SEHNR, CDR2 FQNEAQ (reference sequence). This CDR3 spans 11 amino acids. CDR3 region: CASSLAAEQYF. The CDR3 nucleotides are TGTGCCAGCAGCTTAGCGGCTGAGCAGTACTTC.

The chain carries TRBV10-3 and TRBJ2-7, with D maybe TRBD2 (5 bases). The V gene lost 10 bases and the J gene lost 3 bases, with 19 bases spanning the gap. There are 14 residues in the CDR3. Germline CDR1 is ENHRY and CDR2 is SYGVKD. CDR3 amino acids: CATAASDSLYEQYF. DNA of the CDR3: TGTGCCACCGCGGCTTCGGACTCACTCTACGAGCAGTACTTC.

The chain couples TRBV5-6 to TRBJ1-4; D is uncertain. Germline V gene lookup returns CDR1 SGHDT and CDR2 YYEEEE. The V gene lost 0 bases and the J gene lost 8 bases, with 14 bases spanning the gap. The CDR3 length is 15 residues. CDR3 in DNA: TGTGCCAGCAGCTTGGTTGGCAGCACTCACGAAAAACTGTTTTTT. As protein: CASSLVGSTHEKLFF.

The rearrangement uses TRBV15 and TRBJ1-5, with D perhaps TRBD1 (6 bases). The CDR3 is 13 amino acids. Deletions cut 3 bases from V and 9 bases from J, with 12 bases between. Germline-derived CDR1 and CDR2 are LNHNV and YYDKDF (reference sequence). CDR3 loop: CATSSAQGRPQHF. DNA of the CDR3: TGTGCCACCAGCAGCGCACAGGGTCGGCCCCAGCATTTT.

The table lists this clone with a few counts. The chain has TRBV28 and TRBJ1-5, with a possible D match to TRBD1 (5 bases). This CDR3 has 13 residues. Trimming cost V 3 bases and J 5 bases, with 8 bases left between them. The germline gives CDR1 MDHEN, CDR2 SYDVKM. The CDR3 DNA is TGTGCCAGCAGTTTGACAGTCTATCAGCCCCAGCATTTT. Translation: CASSLTVYQPQHF.

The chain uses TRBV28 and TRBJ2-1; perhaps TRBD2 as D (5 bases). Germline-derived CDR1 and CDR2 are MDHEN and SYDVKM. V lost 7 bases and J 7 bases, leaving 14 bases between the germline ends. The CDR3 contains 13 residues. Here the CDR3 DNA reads TGTGCCAGCACAGGTGGGGTAGCGAATGAGCAGTTCTTC. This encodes CASTGGVANEQFF.

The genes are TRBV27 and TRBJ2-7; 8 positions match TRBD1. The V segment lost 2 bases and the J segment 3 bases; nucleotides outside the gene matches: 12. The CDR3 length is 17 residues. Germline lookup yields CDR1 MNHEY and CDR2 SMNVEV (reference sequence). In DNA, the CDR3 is TGTGCCAGCAGTTTAAGGGGGTTGACAGGGGCTTACTACGAGCAGTACTTC. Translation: CASSLRGLTGAYYEQYF.

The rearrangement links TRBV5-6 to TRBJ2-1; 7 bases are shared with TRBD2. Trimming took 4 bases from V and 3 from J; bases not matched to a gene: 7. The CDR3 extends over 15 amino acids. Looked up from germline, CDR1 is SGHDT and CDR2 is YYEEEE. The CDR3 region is CASSRGGGYYNEQFF. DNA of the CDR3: TGTGCCAGCAGCCGTGGCGGGGGTTACTACAATGAGCAGTTCTTC. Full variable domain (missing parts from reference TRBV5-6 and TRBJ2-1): DAGVTQSPTHLIKTRGQQVTLRCSPKSGHDTVSWYQQALGQGPQFIFQYYEEEERQRGNFPDRFSGHQFPNYSSELNVNALLLGDSALYLCASSRGGGYYNEQFFGPGTRLTVL.

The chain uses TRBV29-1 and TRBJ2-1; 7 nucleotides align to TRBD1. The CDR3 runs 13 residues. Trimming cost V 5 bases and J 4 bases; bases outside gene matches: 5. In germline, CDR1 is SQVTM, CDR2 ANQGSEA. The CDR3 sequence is CSVYGTAYNEQFF. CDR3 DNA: TGCAGCGTTTACGGGACAGCTTACAATGAGCAGTTCTTC.

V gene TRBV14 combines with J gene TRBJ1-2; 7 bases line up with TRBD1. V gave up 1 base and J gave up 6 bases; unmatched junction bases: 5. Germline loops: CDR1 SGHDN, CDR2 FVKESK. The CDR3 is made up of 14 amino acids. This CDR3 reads CASSQVGTDDGYTF. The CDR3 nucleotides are TGTGCCAGCAGCCAAGTGGGGACAGATGATGGCTACACCTTC.

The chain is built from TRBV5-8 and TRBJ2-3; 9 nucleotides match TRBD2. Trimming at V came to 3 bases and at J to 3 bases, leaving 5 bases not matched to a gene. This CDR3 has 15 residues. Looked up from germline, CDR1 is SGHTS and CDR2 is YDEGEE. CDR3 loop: CASSSLAGTTDTQYF. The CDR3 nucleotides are TGTGCCAGCAGCTCCCTAGCGGGGACTACAGATACGCAGTATTTT.

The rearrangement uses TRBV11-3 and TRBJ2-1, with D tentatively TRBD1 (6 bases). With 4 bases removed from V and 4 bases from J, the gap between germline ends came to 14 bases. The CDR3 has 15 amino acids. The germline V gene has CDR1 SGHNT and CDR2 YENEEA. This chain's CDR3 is CASSSGVGGYNEQFF. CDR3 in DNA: TGTGCCAGCAGCTCCGGAGTAGGGGGATACAATGAGCAGTTCTTC.